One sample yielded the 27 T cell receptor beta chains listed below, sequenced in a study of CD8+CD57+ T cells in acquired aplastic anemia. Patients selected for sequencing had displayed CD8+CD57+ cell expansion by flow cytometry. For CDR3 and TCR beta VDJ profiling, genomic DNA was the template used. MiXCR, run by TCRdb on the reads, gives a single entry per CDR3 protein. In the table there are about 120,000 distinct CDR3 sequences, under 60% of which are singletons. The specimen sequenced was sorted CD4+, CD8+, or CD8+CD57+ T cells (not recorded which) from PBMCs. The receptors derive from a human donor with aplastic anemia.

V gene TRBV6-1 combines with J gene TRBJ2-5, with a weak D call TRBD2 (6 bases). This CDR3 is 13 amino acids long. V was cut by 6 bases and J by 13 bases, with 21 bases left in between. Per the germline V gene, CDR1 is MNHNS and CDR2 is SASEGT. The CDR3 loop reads CASRGGLLRPMYF. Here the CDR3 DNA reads TGTGCCAGCAGGGGGGGACTGTTAAGACCCATGTACTTC.

CDR3 DNA: TGTGCCATCAGTGAGTCAAGGTACAGATTGCAAGAGACCCAGTACTTC. Translated: CAISESRYRLQETQYF. The chain uses TRBV10-3 and TRBJ2-5, with D uncertain. The CDR3 is 16 amino acids. Germline values: CDR1 ENHRY, CDR2 SYGVKD. V was shortened by 0 bases and J by 2 bases, with 13 bases between the two germline ends.

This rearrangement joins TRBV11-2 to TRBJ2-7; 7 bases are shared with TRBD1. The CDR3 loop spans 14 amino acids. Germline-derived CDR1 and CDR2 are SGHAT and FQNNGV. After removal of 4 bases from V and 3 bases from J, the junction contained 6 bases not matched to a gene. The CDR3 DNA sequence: TGTGCCAGCAGCTCGTGGACAGGACACTACGAGCAGTACTTC. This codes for CASSSWTGHYEQYF. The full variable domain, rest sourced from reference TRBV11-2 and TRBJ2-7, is EAGVAQSPRYKIIEKRQSVAFWCNPISGHATLYWYQQILGQGPKLLIQFQNNGVVDDSQLPKDRFSAERLKGVDSTLKIQPAKLEDSAVYLCASSSWTGHYEQYFGPGTRLTVT.

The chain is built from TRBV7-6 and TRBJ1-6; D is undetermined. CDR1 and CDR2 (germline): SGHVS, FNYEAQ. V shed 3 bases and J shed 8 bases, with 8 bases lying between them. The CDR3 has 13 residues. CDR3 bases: TGTGCCAGCAGCTTTAAGTCGGATTCACCCCTCCACTTT. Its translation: CASSFKSDSPLHF.

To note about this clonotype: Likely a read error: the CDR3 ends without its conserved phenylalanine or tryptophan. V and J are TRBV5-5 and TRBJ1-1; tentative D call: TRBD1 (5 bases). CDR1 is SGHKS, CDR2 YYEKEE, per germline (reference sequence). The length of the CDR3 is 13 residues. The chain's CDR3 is CANSSRGRTEAFI. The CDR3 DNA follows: TGTGCCAACAGCTCGAGGGGTCGCACTGAAGCTTTCATT.

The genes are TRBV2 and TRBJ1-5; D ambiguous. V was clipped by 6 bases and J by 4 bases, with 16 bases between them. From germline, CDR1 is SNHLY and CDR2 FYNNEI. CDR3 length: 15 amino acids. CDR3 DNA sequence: TGTGCCAGCAGGGATGGACGGCGGAGAAATCAGCCCCAGCATTTT. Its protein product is CASRDGRRRNQPQHF.

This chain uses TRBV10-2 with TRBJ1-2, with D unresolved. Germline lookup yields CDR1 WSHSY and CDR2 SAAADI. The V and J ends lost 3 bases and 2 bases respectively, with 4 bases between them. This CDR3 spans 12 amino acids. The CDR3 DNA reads TGCGCCAGCAGTGAAGGCAACTATGGCTACACCTTC. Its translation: CASSEGNYGYTF.

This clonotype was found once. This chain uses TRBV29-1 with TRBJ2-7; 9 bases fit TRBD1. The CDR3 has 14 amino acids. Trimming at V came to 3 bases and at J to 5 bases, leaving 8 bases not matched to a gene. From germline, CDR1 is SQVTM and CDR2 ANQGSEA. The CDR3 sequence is CSVDSKDRGNEQYF. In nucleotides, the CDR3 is TGCAGCGTTGATAGTAAGGACAGGGGCAACGAGCAGTACTTC.

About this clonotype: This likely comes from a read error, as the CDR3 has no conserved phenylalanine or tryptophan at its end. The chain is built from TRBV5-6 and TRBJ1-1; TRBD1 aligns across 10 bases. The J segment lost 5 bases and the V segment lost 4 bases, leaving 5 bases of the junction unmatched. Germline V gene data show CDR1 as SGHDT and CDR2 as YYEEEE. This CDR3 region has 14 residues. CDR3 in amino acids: CASSLGTGVTEAFL. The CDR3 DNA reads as TGTGCCAGCAGCCTCGGGACAGGGGTTACTGAAGCTTTCCTT.

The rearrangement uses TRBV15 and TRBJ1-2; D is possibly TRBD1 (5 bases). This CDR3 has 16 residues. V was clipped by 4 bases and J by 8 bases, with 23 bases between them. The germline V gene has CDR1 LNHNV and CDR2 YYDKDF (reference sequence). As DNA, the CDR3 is TGTGCCACCAGCACCCCAAGCAGGGTTAGAGGTGTCGGCTACACCTTC. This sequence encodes CATSTPSRVRGVGYTF.

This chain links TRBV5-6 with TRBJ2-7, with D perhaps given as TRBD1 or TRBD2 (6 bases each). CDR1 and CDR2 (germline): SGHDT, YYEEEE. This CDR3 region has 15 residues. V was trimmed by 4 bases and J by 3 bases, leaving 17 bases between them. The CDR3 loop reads CASSPGTRRDYEQYF. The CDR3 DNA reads TGTGCCAGCAGCCCCGGGACACGGCGGGACTACGAGCAGTACTTC.

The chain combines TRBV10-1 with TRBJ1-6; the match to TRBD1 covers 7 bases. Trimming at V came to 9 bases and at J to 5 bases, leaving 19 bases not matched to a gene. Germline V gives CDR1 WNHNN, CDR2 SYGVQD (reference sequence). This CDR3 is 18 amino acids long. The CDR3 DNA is TGCGCCAGACCGAGGGACAGCCAATCCTGCATTAATAATTCACCCCTCCACTTT. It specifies CARPRDSQSCINNSPLHF.

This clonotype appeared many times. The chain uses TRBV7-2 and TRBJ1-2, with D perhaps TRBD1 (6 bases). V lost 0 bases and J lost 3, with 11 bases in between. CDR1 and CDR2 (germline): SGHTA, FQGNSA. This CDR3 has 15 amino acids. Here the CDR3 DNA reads TGTGCCAGCAGCTTAGCATTGAGGACAGACTATGGCTACACCTTC. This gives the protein CASSLALRTDYGYTF. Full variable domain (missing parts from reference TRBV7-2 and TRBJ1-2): GAGVSQSPSNKVTEKGKDVELRCDPISGHTALYWYRQSLGQGLEFLIYFQGNSAPDKSGLPSDRFSAERTGGSVSTLTIQRTQQEDSAVYLCASSLALRTDYGYTFGSGTRLTVV.

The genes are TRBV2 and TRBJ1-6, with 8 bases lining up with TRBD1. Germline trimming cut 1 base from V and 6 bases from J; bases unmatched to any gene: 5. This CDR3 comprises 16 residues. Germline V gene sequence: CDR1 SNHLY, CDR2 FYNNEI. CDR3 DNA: TGTGCCAGCAGTGAAGGAGGGACAGGCCCTAATTCACCCCTCCACTTT. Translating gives CASSEGGTGPNSPLHF. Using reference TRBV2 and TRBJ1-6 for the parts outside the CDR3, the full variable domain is EPEVTQTPSHQVTQMGQEVILRCVPISNHLYFYWYRQILGQKVEFLVSFYNNEISEKSEIFDDQFSVERPDGSNFTLKIRSTKLEDSAMYFCASSEGGTGPNSPLHFGNGTRLTVT.

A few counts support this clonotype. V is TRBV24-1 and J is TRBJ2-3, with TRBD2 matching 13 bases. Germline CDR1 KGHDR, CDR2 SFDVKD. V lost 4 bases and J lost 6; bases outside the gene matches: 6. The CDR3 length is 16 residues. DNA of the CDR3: TGTGCCACCAGTGAAACCACTAGCGGGAGGGAGGATACGCAGTATTTT. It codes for CATSETTSGREDTQYF.

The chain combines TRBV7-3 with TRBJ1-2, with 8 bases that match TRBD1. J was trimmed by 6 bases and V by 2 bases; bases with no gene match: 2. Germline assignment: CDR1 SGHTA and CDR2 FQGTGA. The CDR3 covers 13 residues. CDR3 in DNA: TGTGCCAGCAGCTTAGGACAGGGAAATGGCTACACCTTC. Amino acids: CASSLGQGNGYTF.

The chain's CDR3 is CASSSGFQPGGLPYEQYF. CDR3 DNA sequence: TGCGCCAGCAGCTCGGGGTTTCAACCAGGGGGTTTACCCTACGAGCAGTACTTC. The chain is built from TRBV5-1 and TRBJ2-7, with 7 positions matching TRBD1. CDR1 and CDR2 (germline): SGHRS, YFSETQ. The CDR3 has 18 amino acids. V lost 3 bases to trimming and J lost 2 bases; unmatched junction nucleotides: 17.

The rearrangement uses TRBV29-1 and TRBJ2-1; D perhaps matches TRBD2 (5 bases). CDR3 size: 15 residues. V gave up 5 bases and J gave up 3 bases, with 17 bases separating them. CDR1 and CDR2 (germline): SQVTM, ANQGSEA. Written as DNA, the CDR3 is TGCAGCGTTTCTTTGTCCGGGAACAACTACAATGAGCAGTTCTTC. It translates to CSVSLSGNNYNEQFF.

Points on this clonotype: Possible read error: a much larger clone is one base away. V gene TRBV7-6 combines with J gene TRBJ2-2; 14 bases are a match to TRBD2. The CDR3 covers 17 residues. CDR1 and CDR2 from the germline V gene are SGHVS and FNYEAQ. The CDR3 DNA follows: TGTGCCAGCGGCTTAGGGACTAGCGGGAGTCTCACCGGGGAGCTGTTTTTT. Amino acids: CASGLGTSGSLTGELFF.

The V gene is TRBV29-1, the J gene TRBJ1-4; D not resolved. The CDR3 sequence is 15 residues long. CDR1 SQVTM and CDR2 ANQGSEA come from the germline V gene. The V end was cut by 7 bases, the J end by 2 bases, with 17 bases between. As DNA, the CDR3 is TGCAGCGCCCAAGTTGGCTGGAGGACTAATGAAAAACTGTTTTTT. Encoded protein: CSAQVGWRTNEKLFF. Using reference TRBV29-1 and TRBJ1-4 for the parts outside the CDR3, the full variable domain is SAVISQKPSRDICQRGTSLTIQCQVDSQVTMMFWYRQQPGQSLTLIATANQGSEATYESGFVIDKFPISRPNLTFSTLTVSNMSPEDSSIYLCSAQVGWRTNEKLFFGSGTQLSVL.

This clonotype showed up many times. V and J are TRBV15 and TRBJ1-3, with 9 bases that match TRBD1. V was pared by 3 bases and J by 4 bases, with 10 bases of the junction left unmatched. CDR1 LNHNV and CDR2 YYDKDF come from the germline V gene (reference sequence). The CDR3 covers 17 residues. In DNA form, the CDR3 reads TGTGCCACCAGCAGGTTTTTACAGGGGGCCGTCGGAAACACCATATATTTT. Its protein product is CATSRFLQGAVGNTIYF.

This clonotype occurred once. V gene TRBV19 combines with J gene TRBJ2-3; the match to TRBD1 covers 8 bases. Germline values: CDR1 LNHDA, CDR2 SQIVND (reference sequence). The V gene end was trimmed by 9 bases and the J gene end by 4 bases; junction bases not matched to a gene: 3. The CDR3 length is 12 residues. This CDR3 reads CASGQGPDTQYF. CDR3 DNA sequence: TGTGCCAGCGGACAGGGCCCAGATACGCAGTATTTT.

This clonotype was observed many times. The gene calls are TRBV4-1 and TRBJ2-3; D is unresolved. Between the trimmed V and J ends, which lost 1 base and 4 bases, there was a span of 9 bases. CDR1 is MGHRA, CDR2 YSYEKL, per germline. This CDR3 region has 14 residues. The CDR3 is CASSQASGPDTQYF. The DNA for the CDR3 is TGCGCCAGCAGCCAAGCTAGTGGCCCAGATACGCAGTATTTT.

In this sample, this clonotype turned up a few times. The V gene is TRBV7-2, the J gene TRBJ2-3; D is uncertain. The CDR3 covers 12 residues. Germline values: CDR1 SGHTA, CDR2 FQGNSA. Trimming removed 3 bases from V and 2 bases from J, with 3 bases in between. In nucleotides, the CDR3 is TGTGCCAGCAGCTTCATCACAGATACGCAGTATTTT. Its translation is CASSFITDTQYF.

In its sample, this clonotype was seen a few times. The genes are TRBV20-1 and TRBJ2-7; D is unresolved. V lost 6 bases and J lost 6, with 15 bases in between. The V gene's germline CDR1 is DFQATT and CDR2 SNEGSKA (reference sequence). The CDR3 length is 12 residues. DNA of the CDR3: TGCAGTGCCAGGACCGGGTTGGCCGAGCAGTACTTC. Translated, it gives CSARTGLAEQYF.

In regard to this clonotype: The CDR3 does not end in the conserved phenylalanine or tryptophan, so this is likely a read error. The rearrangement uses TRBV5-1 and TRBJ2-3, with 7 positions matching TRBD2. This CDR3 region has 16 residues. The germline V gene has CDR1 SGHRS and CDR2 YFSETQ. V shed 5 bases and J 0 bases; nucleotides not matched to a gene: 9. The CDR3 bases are TGCGCCAGCAGGGTAATTAGCGGGCTTAGCACAGATACGCAGTATTCT. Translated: CASRVISGLSTDTQYS.

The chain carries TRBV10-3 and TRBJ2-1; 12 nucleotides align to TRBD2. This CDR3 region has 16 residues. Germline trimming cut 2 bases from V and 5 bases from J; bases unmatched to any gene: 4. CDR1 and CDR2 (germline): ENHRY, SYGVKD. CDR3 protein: CAISERTSGAHNEQFF. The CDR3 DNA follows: TGTGCCATCAGTGAGCGGACTAGCGGGGCCCACAATGAGCAGTTCTTC.